Listed here are 3 T cell receptor beta chains from one sample, sequenced in a study of vaccination and CD4 T cells after COVID-19 (dated by TCRdb to 2021 to 2024). The method behind the library was PCR. The sequencer listed for this sample is Illumina iSeq 100. DNA from cultured CD4+ T cells was subjected to TCR sequencing with the Oncomine TCR Beta short-read assay at the Johns Hopkins FTIC core. The public reads were reanalyzed by TCRdb: fastp trimming at Q25, MiXCR alignment, in-frame beta chains only. Every distinct CDR3 protein forms one entry, paired with its most common genes and DNA. Across this sample there are 5,000 to 7,000 distinct CDR3 sequences, with 34% seen only once. The top ten clonotypes cover approximately 26% of the sample. These receptors' antigens are unknown. The sample's treatment or condition label, decoded: roughly nine-day PBMC culture with coronavirus spike peptide pools or control peptides (ViraFEST assay). CD4+ T cells from unexposed donors were collected before the COVID-19 pandemic (2011-2018).

The sequenced material came from CD4+ T cells from blood, cultured in vitro. These receptors all come from a human donor in good health.

The V call is TRBV11-2, the J call TRBJ2-5; TRBD2 might be the D (6 bases). Germline CDR1 reads SGHAT; CDR2 reads FQNNGV. CDR3 size: 14 residues. V was trimmed by 2 bases and J by 6 bases, leaving 13 bases between them. CDR3 residues: CASSLSGGQQTQYF. CDR3 in DNA: TGTGCCAGCAGCTTATCAGGAGGGCAACAGACCCAGTACTTC.

The gene calls are TRBV20-1 and TRBJ1-2; possibly TRBD1 for D (5 bases). The CDR3 is 13 amino acids. Germline CDR1 is DFQATT and CDR2 is SNEGSKA (reference sequence). The V gene lost 6 bases and the J gene lost 3 bases, with 14 bases spanning the gap. The CDR3 sequence: CSAAQGIDYGYTF. The CDR3 region has the DNA TGCAGTGCAGCCCAGGGAATCGACTATGGCTACACCTTC.

J is TRBJ1-1 and V is TRBV6-1; D unclear. CDR1 is MNHNS, CDR2 SASEGT, per germline. This CDR3 region has 11 residues. Trimming removed 10 bases from V and 5 bases from J, with 11 bases in between. CDR3 in amino acids: CATSRRTEAFF. CDR3 DNA sequence: TGTGCCACCTCGCGGAGAACTGAAGCTTTCTTT.